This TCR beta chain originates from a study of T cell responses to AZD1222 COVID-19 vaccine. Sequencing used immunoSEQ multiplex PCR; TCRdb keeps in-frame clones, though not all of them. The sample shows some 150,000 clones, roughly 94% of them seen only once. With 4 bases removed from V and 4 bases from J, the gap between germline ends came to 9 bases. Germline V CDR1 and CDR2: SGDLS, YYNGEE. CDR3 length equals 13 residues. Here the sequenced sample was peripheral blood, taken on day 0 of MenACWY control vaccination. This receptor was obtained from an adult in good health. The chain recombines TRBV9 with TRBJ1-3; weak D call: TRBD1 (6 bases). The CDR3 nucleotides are TGTGCCAGCAGCAGGGGGGACGGAAACACCATATATTTT. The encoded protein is CASSRGDGNTIYF.